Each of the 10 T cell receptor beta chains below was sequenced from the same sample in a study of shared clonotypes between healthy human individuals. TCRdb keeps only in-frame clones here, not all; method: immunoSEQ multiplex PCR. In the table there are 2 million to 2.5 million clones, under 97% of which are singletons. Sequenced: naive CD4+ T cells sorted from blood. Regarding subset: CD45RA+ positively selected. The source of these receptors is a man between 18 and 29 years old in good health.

CDR3 residues: CASSPPTSQGRETQYF. The CDR3 DNA follows: TGTGCCAGCTCACCCCCTACTTCCCAGGGTCGGGAGACCCAGTACTTC. The V call is TRBV18, the J call TRBJ2-5, with a weak D call TRBD1 (5 bases). Trimming took 3 bases from V and 5 from J, leaving 19 bases between them. In germline, CDR1 is KGHSH, CDR2 LQKENI. The CDR3 extends over 16 amino acids.

The CDR3 loop is CASSSAGLSGNTIYF. CDR3 DNA: TGTGCCAGCAGTTCCGCGGGCCTATCTGGAAACACCATATATTTT. The rearrangement uses TRBV6-5 and TRBJ1-3, with unresolved D. The CDR3 has 15 residues. The germline V and J ends were trimmed by 4 bases and 1 base, with 11 bases remaining between them. In germline, CDR1 is MNHEY, CDR2 SVGAGI.

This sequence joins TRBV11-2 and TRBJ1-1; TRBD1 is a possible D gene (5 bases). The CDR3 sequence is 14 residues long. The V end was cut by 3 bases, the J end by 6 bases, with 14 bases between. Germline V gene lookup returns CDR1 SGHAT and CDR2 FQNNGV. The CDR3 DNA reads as TGTGCCAGCAGCTTGTTCACAGGTCCGGCTGAAGCTTTCTTT. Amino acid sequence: CASSLFTGPAEAFF.

As DNA, the CDR3 is TGTGCCAGCAGCCGACAGGGGGCTGGCTACACCTTC. It specifies CASSRQGAGYTF. The chain uses TRBV7-2 and TRBJ1-2; 10 bases align to TRBD1. The V and J ends lost 5 bases and 7 bases, in that order; junction bases with no gene match: 1. Germline V CDR1 and CDR2: SGHTA, FQGNSA. The CDR3 length is 12 residues. Together with reference TRBV7-2 and TRBJ1-2, the CDR3 gives the full variable domain: GAGVSQSPSNKVTEKGKDVELRCDPISGHTALYWYRQSLGQGLEFLIYFQGNSAPDKSGLPSDRFSAERTGGSVSTLTIQRTQQEDSAVYLCASSRQGAGYTFGSGTRLTVV.

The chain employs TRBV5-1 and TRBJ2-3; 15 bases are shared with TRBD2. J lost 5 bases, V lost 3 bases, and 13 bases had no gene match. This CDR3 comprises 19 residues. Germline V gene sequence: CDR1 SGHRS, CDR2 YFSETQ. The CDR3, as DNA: TGCGCCAGCAGCTCCCCCCCCGGGACTAGCGGGGGGAGGAGAGATACGCAGTATTTT. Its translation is CASSSPPGTSGGRRDTQYF.

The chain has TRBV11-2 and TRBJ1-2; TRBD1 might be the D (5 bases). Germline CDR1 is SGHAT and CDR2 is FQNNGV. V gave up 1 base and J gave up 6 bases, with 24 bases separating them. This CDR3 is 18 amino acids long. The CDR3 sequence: CASSLVPGTAGLPDGYTF. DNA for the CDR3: TGTGCCAGCAGCTTAGTGCCCGGGACGGCCGGACTGCCCGATGGCTACACCTTC.

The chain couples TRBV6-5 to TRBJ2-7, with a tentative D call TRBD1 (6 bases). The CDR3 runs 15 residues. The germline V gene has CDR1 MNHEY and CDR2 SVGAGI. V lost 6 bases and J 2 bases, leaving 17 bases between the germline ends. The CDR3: CASRGAAGNTYEQYF. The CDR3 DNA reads TGTGCCAGCAGGGGGGCGGCAGGGAACACCTACGAGCAGTACTTC.

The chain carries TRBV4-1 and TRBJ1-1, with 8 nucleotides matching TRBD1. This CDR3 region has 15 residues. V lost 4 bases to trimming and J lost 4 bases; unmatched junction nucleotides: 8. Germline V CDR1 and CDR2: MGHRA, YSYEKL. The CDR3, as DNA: TGCGCCAGCAGCCGGCCGGACAGGGATGGCACTGAAGCTTTCTTT. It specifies CASSRPDRDGTEAFF.

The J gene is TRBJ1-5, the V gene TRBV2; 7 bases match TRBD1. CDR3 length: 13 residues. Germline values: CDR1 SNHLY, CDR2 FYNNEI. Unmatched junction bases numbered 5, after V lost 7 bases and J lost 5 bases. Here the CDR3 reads CASTRGGYQPQHF. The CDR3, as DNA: TGTGCCAGCACCAGGGGGGGTTATCAGCCCCAGCATTTT.

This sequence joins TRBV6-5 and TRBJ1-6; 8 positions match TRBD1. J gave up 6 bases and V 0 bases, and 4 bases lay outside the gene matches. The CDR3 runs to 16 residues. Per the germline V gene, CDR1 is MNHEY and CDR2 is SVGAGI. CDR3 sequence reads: CASSYSNRGVNSPLHF. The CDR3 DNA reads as TGTGCCAGCAGTTACTCGAACAGGGGGGTTAATTCACCCCTCCACTTT.